The rows below give T cell receptor beta chains drawn from one sample of a study of T cell changes during pregnancy in multiple sclerosis. Using immunoSEQ multiplex PCR, the repertoire was profiled, and TCRdb retains in-frame clones only, with some absent. This sample has approximately 30,000 clones, with roughly 91% found just once. Sequencing used CD8+ T cells from peripheral blood mononuclear cells, obtained before pregnancy. The receptor set was obtained from a female donor with multiple sclerosis, enrolled in a pregnancy study. The CDR3 runs from the conserved cysteine through the conserved F or W. Fields, in order: clone size, D gene, V gene, J gene, CDR3 protein, CDR3 DNA. A D gene is named only where the DNA matches it firmly. Where a row states a size, it is once, few, many or the class of an expanded clone; other rows omit it.

>NA|NA|TRBV7-8|TRBJ1-1
CASSLVEGRADTEAFF
TGTGCCAGCAGCTTAGTGGAAGGGAGAGCGGACACTGAAGCTTTCTTT
>NA|NA|TRBV2|TRBJ1-2
CASSEAEGRSSYGYTF
TGTGCCAGCAGTGAAGCAGAAGGCAGGTCCTCTTATGGCTACACCTTC
>NA|TRBD1|TRBV27|TRBJ1-2
CASSLFPRDRGHGYTF
TGTGCCAGCAGTTTATTCCCCCGGGACAGGGGGCATGGCTACACCTTC
>NA|NA|TRBV13|TRBJ1-5
CASSLGAGNQPQHF
TGTGCCAGCAGCTTAGGGGCGGGAAATCAGCCCCAGCATTTT
>NA|NA|TRBV5-4|TRBJ1-4
CASSLGGGGLEKLFF
TGTGCCAGCAGCCTGGGAGGGGGGGGCCTGGAAAAACTGTTTTTT
>NA|TRBD1|TRBV16|TRBJ2-1
CASSRQGENEQFF
TGTGCCAGCAGCCGGCAGGGGGAGAATGAGCAGTTCTTC
>NA|TRBD2|TRBV4-1|TRBJ2-1
CASSQDVASGVYNEQFF
TGCGCCAGCAGCCAAGACGTGGCTAGCGGGGTCTACAATGAGCAGTTCTTC
>few|NA|TRBV9|TRBJ2-1
CASSSPNEQFF
TGTGCCAGCAGCTCCCCTAATGAGCAGTTCTTC
>NA|NA|TRBV27|TRBJ2-7
CASSWRAPGEQYF
TGTGCCAGCAGTTGGAGGGCCCCTGGGGAGCAGTACTTC
>NA|NA|TRBV11-2|TRBJ2-7
CASSRGQLIYEQYF
TGTGCCAGCAGCCGAGGACAGCTTATCTACGAGCAGTACTTC
>NA|NA|TRBV6-5|TRBJ2-3
CASSREGGHTDTQYF
TGTGCCAGCAGCCGTGAAGGCGGACACACAGATACGCAGTATTTT
>NA|NA|TRBV30|TRBJ1-1
CAWSSKGPEAFF
TGTGCCTGGAGTAGCAAGGGGCCTGAAGCTTTCTTT
>NA|NA|TRBV19|TRBJ2-5
CASSIGVSERETQYF
TGTGCCAGTAGTATAGGTGTTTCCGAGAGAGAGACCCAGTACTTC
>NA|NA|TRBV7-2|TRBJ1-1
CASSLMETEAFF
TGTGCCAGCAGCCTAATGGAGACTGAAGCTTTCTTT
>NA|TRBD1|TRBV6-1|TRBJ1-2
CASSEGQGVSYGYTF
TGTGCCAGCAGTGAAGGACAGGGGGTGAGCTATGGCTACACCTTC
>NA|NA|TRBV27|TRBJ2-1
CASSSFHRDWQFF
TGTGCCAGCAGTTCATTCCACCGGGACTGGCAGTTCTTC
>NA|TRBD1|TRBV2|TRBJ2-1
CASSEAGRDRGWGYNEQFF
TGTGCCAGCAGTGAAGCGGGCCGGGACAGGGGTTGGGGGTACAATGAGCAGTTCTTC
>NA|NA|TRBV7-9|TRBJ2-4
CASSYPDLEGHF
TGTGCCAGCAGCTACCCGGATCTGGAGGGTCACTTC
>once|TRBD1|TRBV6-4|TRBJ1-6
CASSEGGAGNSPLHF
TGTGCCAGCAGTGAAGGGGGCGCAGGGAATTCACCCCTCCACTTT
>NA|TRBD2|TRBV4-3|TRBJ2-3
CASSQDLPGGGGVTDTQYF
TGCGCCAGCAGCCAAGATCTCCCCGGAGGCGGGGGGGTCACAGATACGCAGTATTTT
>NA|TRBD1|TRBV5-1|TRBJ1-2
CASSFTGVHYGYTF
TGCGCCAGCAGCTTCACAGGGGTGCACTATGGCTACACCTTC
>NA|TRBD1|TRBV5-4|TRBJ2-1
CASSPDRGLLNEQFF
TGTGCCAGCAGCCCGGACAGGGGGCTTCTAAATGAGCAGTTCTTC
>NA|NA|TRBV28|TRBJ1-5
CASRFWAGNQPQHF
TGTGCCAGCCGGTTCTGGGCAGGCAATCAGCCCCAGCATTTT
>NA|NA|TRBV23-1|TRBJ2-1
CASGARAYNEQFF
TGCGCCAGCGGGGCCCGGGCCTACAATGAGCAGTTCTTC
>NA|NA|TRBV7-9|TRBJ1-5
CASSATGSSNQPQHF
TGTGCCAGCAGCGCAACAGGGAGTAGCAATCAGCCCCAGCATTTT
>NA|NA|TRBV27|TRBJ1-3
CASSQTAGSGNTIYF
TGTGCCAGCAGTCAAACAGCGGGCTCTGGAAACACCATATATTTT
>once|TRBD1|TRBV19|TRBJ2-2
CATGDYRDRGFTGELFF
TGTGCCACCGGGGATTACCGGGACAGGGGATTTACCGGGGAGCTGTTTTTT
>once|TRBD1|TRBV2|TRBJ1-1
CASSGRQGVFMNTEAFF
TGTGCCAGCAGTGGTCGACAGGGTGTTTTCATGAACACTGAAGCTTTCTTT
>NA|NA|TRBV11-2|TRBJ2-3
CASSFRGRDSTDTQYF
TGTGCCAGCAGCTTTAGGGGGAGGGATAGCACAGATACGCAGTATTTT
>NA|NA|TRBV15|TRBJ2-7
CATSYTSGFDEQYF
TGTGCCACCAGCTATACCTCAGGGTTCGACGAGCAGTACTTC
>NA|NA|TRBV4-3|TRBJ1-2
CASSHPREGSYGYTF
TGCGCCAGCAGCCACCCCCGCGAGGGTAGTTATGGCTACACCTTC
>NA|NA|TRBV6-5|TRBJ1-1
CAIRQAVNTEAFF
TGTGCCATCCGACAGGCGGTTAACACTGAAGCTTTCTTT
>NA|TRBD2|TRBV4-3|TRBJ2-5
CASSQASSGQETQYF
TGCGCCAGCAGCCAAGCGAGTAGCGGGCAAGAGACCCAGTACTTC
>NA|TRBD1|TRBV18|TRBJ2-7
CASSDRDRDYEQYF
TGTGCCAGCTCAGATCGGGACAGGGACTACGAGCAGTACTTC
>NA|TRBD1|TRBV14|TRBJ2-4
CASSPDRGRNIQYF
TGTGCCAGCAGCCCGGACAGGGGACGAAACATTCAGTACTTC
>NA|NA|TRBV28|TRBJ1-1
CASSLWTFPEGRNTEAFF
TGTGCCAGCAGTTTATGGACCTTCCCGGAGGGTCGGAACACTGAAGCTTTCTTT
>NA|NA|TRBV27|TRBJ2-3
CASSLSPGSFTDTQYF
TGTGCCAGCAGTTTGTCGCCCGGGAGTTTCACAGATACGCAGTATTTT
>once|NA|TRBV6-6|TRBJ1-2
CASSYVDGYTF
TGTGCCAGCAGTTATGTCGATGGCTACACCTTC
>NA|NA|TRBV9|TRBJ1-3
CASSVVPSSGNTIYF
TGTGCCAGCAGCGTAGTCCCGAGCTCTGGAAACACCATATATTTT
>NA|TRBD1|TRBV27|TRBJ2-7
CASIETGTAPYEQYF
TGTGCCAGCATTGAAACCGGGACAGCACCTTACGAGCAGTACTTC
>NA|TRBD2|TRBV15|TRBJ2-1
CATSWTSGGSVEQFF
TGTGCCACCAGCTGGACTAGCGGGGGGTCTGTTGAGCAGTTCTTC
>NA|NA|TRBV18|TRBJ1-1
CASSPMGFRRTEAFF
TGTGCCAGCTCACCGATGGGATTCCGGAGGACTGAAGCTTTCTTT
>NA|TRBD2|TRBV19|TRBJ2-1
CASSIRKGLAVYNEQFF
TGTGCCAGTAGTATCAGAAAGGGACTAGCGGTCTACAATGAGCAGTTCTTC
>few|TRBD1|TRBV4-3|TRBJ2-1
CASSQDRGPYNEQFF
TGCGCCAGCAGCCAAGACAGGGGGCCCTACAATGAGCAGTTCTTC
>NA|NA|TRBV27|TRBJ2-7
CASSSHPTGTYEQYF
TGTGCCAGCAGTTCCCACCCGACAGGAACCTACGAGCAGTACTTC
>NA|NA|TRBV9|TRBJ2-2
CASSGAGELFF
TGTGCCAGCAGCGGAGCCGGGGAGCTGTTTTTT
>NA|TRBD2|TRBV13|TRBJ2-1
CASSFSGGGYNEQFF
TGTGCCAGCAGCTTCAGCGGGGGGGGTTACAATGAGCAGTTCTTC
>few|NA|TRBV9|TRBJ2-7
CASSVEDFSYEQYF
TGTGCCAGCAGCGTAGAGGACTTCTCCTACGAGCAGTACTTC
>NA|TRBD1|TRBV10-1|TRBJ2-2
CASSELTGGYTGELFF
TGCGCCAGCAGTGAGCTCACAGGGGGCTACACCGGGGAGCTGTTTTTT
>few|TRBD2|TRBV5-5|TRBJ2-3
CASSFSTSGGPRTDTQYF
TGTGCCAGCAGCTTTTCAACTAGCGGGGGCCCGCGCACAGATACGCAGTATTTT
>once|NA|TRBV6-5|TRBJ1-1
CASSLTGINTEAFF
TGTGCCAGCAGCCTAACAGGGATTAACACTGAAGCTTTCTTT